These T cell receptor beta chains were read from a single sample in a study of blood T cell repertoires in COVID-19. Clones were read by immunoSEQ multiplex PCR, and TCRdb kept only the in-frame ones, dropping some. This sample has about 58,000 clones, with 70% to 90% found just once. Specimen: peripheral blood. The receptors were gathered from a woman in her sixties or seventies with active COVID-19. Each CDR3 is given with its conserved first and last residue. D genes are given only for firm matches. Clone size is shown for a subset of rows, as once, few, many or a class of expanded clone.

CDR3	DNA	V	size	J	D
CASSLAGIDGYTF	TGCGCCAGCAGCCTGGCGGGGATCGATGGCTACACCTTC	TRBV5-1	once	TRBJ1-2	.
CASSSTGWRIYEQYF	TGTGCCAGCTCATCGACAGGGTGGAGAATTTACGAGCAGTACTTC	TRBV18	.	TRBJ2-7	TRBD1
CASSGAGATNTGELFF	TGTGCCAGCAGTGGGGCTGGGGCTACGAACACCGGGGAGCTGTTTTTT	TRBV28	.	TRBJ2-2	.
CASSLSRGLGGKTEAFF	TGTGCCAGCAGTTTATCAAGGGGGCTTGGGGGGAAGACTGAAGCTTTCTTT	TRBV28	.	TRBJ1-1	TRBD1
CSVTGAGGNTIYF	TGCAGCGTGACAGGGGCGGGGGGAAACACCATATATTTT	TRBV29-1	.	TRBJ1-3	TRBD1
CASSRGQGGYEQYF	TGTGCCAGCAGCCGCGGACAGGGGGGATACGAGCAGTACTTC	TRBV28	once	TRBJ2-7	TRBD1
CASGGRGEQPQHF	TGCGCCAGCGGGGGCAGGGGGGAACAGCCCCAGCATTTT	TRBV4-1	.	TRBJ1-5	TRBD1
CASSLGGFTDTQYF	TGTGCCAGCAGCTTAGGAGGGTTCACAGATACGCAGTATTTT	TRBV7-3	.	TRBJ2-3	.
CASRPFGGEGGYTF	TGTGCCAGCAGACCCTTCGGCGGGGAGGGTGGCTACACCTTC	TRBV27	.	TRBJ1-2	.
CASSVAGVSEQFF	TGTGCCAGCAGCGTCGCGGGAGTTAGTGAGCAGTTCTTC	TRBV28	few	TRBJ2-1	TRBD2
CASSVVRTLGGDQPQHF	TGTGCCAGTAGTGTGGTCCGGACCCTGGGAGGGGATCAGCCCCAGCATTTT	TRBV19	once	TRBJ1-5	.
CASSQAHFGQDYNSPLHF	TGTGCCAGCAGCCAAGCCCACTTCGGACAGGACTATAATTCACCCCTCCACTTT	TRBV14	.	TRBJ1-6	TRBD1
CASSVTGTNEKLFF	TGCGCCAGCAGCGTGACTGGAACTAATGAAAAACTGTTTTTT	TRBV5-1	.	TRBJ1-4	.
CASSLTSGRTDTQYF	TGTGCCAGCAGCTTAACTAGCGGGAGGACAGATACGCAGTATTTT	TRBV5-6	.	TRBJ2-3	TRBD2
CTSSLSRDSIAEQFF	TGTACCAGCAGCTTAAGTCGTGACAGTATCGCCGAGCAGTTCTTC	TRBV11-2	.	TRBJ2-1	.
CASSLTPPARPGANEQFF	TGCGCCAGCAGCTTGACCCCCCCCGCGAGACCAGGGGCCAATGAGCAGTTCTTC	TRBV5-1	once	TRBJ2-1	.
CASSPHGKNHYEQYF	TGTGCCAGCAGCCCCCACGGGAAGAACCACTACGAGCAGTACTTC	TRBV4-2	.	TRBJ2-7	.
CASSLTGVDTGELFF	TGCGCCAGCAGCTTGACAGGGGTGGACACCGGGGAGCTGTTTTTT	TRBV5-1	.	TRBJ2-2	TRBD1
CASRHIQGAGNTIYF	TGTGCCAGCAGACACATACAGGGGGCTGGAAACACCATATATTTT	TRBV7-8	.	TRBJ1-3	TRBD1
CATSREKAHGYTF	TGCGCCACAAGCAGGGAAAAAGCGCATGGCTACACCTTC	TRBV10-1	.	TRBJ1-2	.
CASSSGFGYTF	TGTGCCAGCAGCTCCGGTTTTGGCTACACCTTC	TRBV11-2	.	TRBJ1-2	.
CASTPSPGQGAYNEQFF	TGTGCCAGCACCCCGTCTCCGGGACAGGGAGCCTACAATGAGCAGTTCTTC	TRBV5-8	.	TRBJ2-1	TRBD1
CSVLRNEQYF	TGCAGCGTTCTGCGGAACGAGCAGTACTTC	TRBV29-1	.	TRBJ2-7	.
CAWSGDRQETQYF	TGTGCCTGGAGTGGAGACAGACAAGAGACCCAGTACTTC	TRBV30	.	TRBJ2-5	.
CASSIKAGLGYTF	TGTGCCAGTAGTATTAAGGCAGGTTTGGGCTACACCTTC	TRBV19	.	TRBJ1-2	.
CSASVLAGNEQFF	TGCAGTGCTAGTGTGCTAGCGGGCAATGAGCAGTTCTTC	TRBV20-1	.	TRBJ2-1	TRBD2
CASTRLGGLTDTQYF	TGTGCCAGCACCCGACTAGGCGGTTTAACAGATACGCAGTATTTT	TRBV11-2	once	TRBJ2-3	.
CASSPSGTSTRGETQYF	TGTGCCAGCAGTCCCTCCGGGACTAGCACAAGGGGGGAGACCCAGTACTTC	TRBV27	.	TRBJ2-5	TRBD2
CASSTPPKGLRHGYTF	TGTGCCAGCAGTACACCCCCGAAGGGGCTCCGACATGGCTACACCTTC	TRBV28	once	TRBJ1-2	.
CASSLVGPETQYF	TGTGCCAGCAGCTTGGTGGGGCCGGAGACCCAGTACTTC	TRBV5-6	.	TRBJ2-5	.
CASTMDSSNQPQHF	TGTGCCAGCACTATGGACAGTAGCAATCAGCCCCAGCATTTT	TRBV28	few	TRBJ1-5	.
CASSIKDRNTEAFF	TGTGCCAGCAGCATTAAAGACAGGAACACTGAAGCTTTCTTT	TRBV9	.	TRBJ1-1	.
CASSIGTSGRYNEQFF	TGTGCCAGCAGCATCGGGACTAGCGGGAGATATAATGAGCAGTTCTTC	TRBV7-3	.	TRBJ2-1	TRBD2
CASSRDRANNQPQHF	TGTGCCAGTAGTCGTGACAGGGCCAACAATCAGCCCCAGCATTTT	TRBV19	few	TRBJ1-5	TRBD1
CASSPRTSGTDTQYF	TGTGCCAGCTCACCAAGGACTAGCGGCACAGATACGCAGTATTTT	TRBV18	.	TRBJ2-3	TRBD2
CASSHPPRGRGTAFF	TGTGCCAGCAGCCACCCACCCAGGGGGCGCGGTACGGCTTTCTTT	TRBV3-1/TRBV3-2	.	TRBJ1-1	TRBD1